A selection of T cell receptor beta chains follows, all from one sample in a study of T-cell memory formation after mild COVID-19. TCRdb analysed the 5' RACE reads with MiXCR anew, one entry per CDR3 protein. The data show 400,000 to 500,000 distinct CDR3 sequences, roughly 18% seen once. Sequencing used PBMCs or a T cell subset sorted from them (not recorded which). The source is a man younger than 30 who had mild COVID-19 (a few samples of this study predate the infection). Cell type and time point are not known. CDR3s include the opening cysteine and the closing phenylalanine or tryptophan. A D gene is named only where the DNA matches it firmly. A row's size may be missing; if present it is once, few, many or a size class.

d_call j_call clone_size v_call cdr3_nt cdr3_aa
- TRBJ2-5 many TRBV29-1 TGCAGCGTTGATATCATAGGGCTGGAGACCCAGTACTTC CSVDIIGLETQYF
- TRBJ2-5 many TRBV6-2/TRBV6-3 TGTGCCAGCAGCTTTTCCCCTCTATTCCGTTCAGCAGTGAGAGAGACCCAGTACTTC CASSFSPLFRSAVRETQYF
- TRBJ1-1 - TRBV6-5 TGTGCCAGCAGTTATAGCTCCGGGACCGAGAACACTGAAGCTTTCTTT CASSYSSGTENTEAFF
- TRBJ2-7 many TRBV28 TGTGCCAGCAGTCTCTACTACGAGCAGTACTTC CASSLYYEQYF
- TRBJ2-3 - TRBV7-9 TGTGCCAGCAGCTTGGGGGACCGCAGAGATACGCAGTATTTT CASSLGDRRDTQYF
- TRBJ1-4 - TRBV5-1 TGCGCCAGCAGCCGTACAGGTACCTCGGGGGAAAAACTGTTTTTT CASSRTGTSGEKLFF
- TRBJ2-7 few TRBV7-9 TGTGCCAGCAGCTTAGTCTTCTACGAGCAGTACTTC CASSLVFYEQYF
- TRBJ1-2 - TRBV12-3/TRBV12-4 TGTGCCAGCACCCATGGAGGGAGACCTAACTATGGCTACACCTTC CASTHGGRPNYGYTF
TRBD2 TRBJ2-1 few TRBV7-2 TGTGCCAGCAGAATTGGACCCGGGACTAGCGGATACAATGAGCAGTTCTTC CASRIGPGTSGYNEQFF
- TRBJ1-1 - TRBV3-1 TGTGCCAGCAGCCAAGCAGGGGAAGCTTTCTTT CASSQAGEAFF
- TRBJ2-2 - TRBV7-9 TGTGCCAGCAGCTTATTAAGGGGACCCCACACCGGGGAGCTGTTTTTT CASSLLRGPHTGELFF
- TRBJ2-4 - TRBV28 TGTGCCAGCAACCTGGGGGGAGCCAAAAACATTCAGTACTTC CASNLGGAKNIQYF
- TRBJ2-2 - TRBV6-5 TGTGCCAGCAGTTACGGGGGGCTAGTGACCGGGGAGCTGTTTTTT CASSYGGLVTGELFF
TRBD2 TRBJ2-5 many TRBV29-1 TGCAGCGTGGGGACTAGCGGGGGAGTAGAGACCCAGTACTTC CSVGTSGGVETQYF
- TRBJ1-5 - TRBV4-1 TGCGCCAGCAGCCAACACATCCATAGCAATCAGCCCCAGCATTTT CASSQHIHSNQPQHF
TRBD2 TRBJ2-4 few TRBV10-1 TGCGCCAGCAGTGGAGCGGGGGGTAAAAACATTCAGTACTTC CASSGAGGKNIQYF
- TRBJ1-1 few TRBV5-1 TGCGCCAGCAGCTGGGCGTCGGTTGGGACTGAAGCTTTCTTT CASSWASVGTEAFF
TRBD1 TRBJ2-7 - TRBV10-2 TGCGCCAGCAGTGATCGGAGGGGGACAGGGGGGCTCGAGCAGTACTTC CASSDRRGTGGLEQYF
- TRBJ1-2 - TRBV6-5 TGTGCCAGCCGAGAGACCTATTACTATGGCTACACCTTC CASRETYYYGYTF
TRBD2 TRBJ2-3 few TRBV10-3 TGTGCCATCAGTATGACGGCGGGAGGGTCAGATACGCAGTATTTT CAISMTAGGSDTQYF
- TRBJ2-7 - TRBV7-6 TGTGCCAGCAGCTGGACCTCAACTTCCGAGCAGTACTTC CASSWTSTSEQYF
- TRBJ2-7 few TRBV19 TGTGCCAGCTCCTACACCCACCGAAGCTCCTACGAGCAGTACTTC CASSYTHRSSYEQYF
- TRBJ2-1 few TRBV30 TGTGCCTGGGAAAGCTACAGGGGAGGCTCGCTCTTC CAWESYRGGSLF
- TRBJ2-1 - TRBV7-8 TGTGCCAGCAGCTTATCGGGGGGCCCGATCAATGAGCAGTTCTTC CASSLSGGPINEQFF
TRBD2 TRBJ2-2 few TRBV7-9 TGTGCCAGCGCGCGGGGGGGGACGGCGAACACCGGGGAGCTGTTTTTT CASARGGTANTGELFF
TRBD2 TRBJ2-5 - TRBV7-3 TGTGCCAGCAGCTTAGTCCGGGACTACTCGAGGGAGACCCAGTACTTC CASSLVRDYSRETQYF
TRBD1 TRBJ1-2 few TRBV7-2 TGTGCCAGCAGCTATACCAGGGGGGATGGCTACACCTTC CASSYTRGDGYTF
- TRBJ2-7 few TRBV5-1 TGCGCCAGCAGCGCGGGCCTGGGGGACGAGCAGTACTTC CASSAGLGDEQYF
- TRBJ1-5 - TRBV12-3/TRBV12-4 TGTGCCAGCAGCCCCACCCCGAATCAGCCCCAGCATTTT CASSPTPNQPQHF